These T cell receptor beta chains were read from a single sample in a study of T cells in Graves' hyperthyroidism and ophthalmopathy. TCRdb called the multiplex PCR reads again in MiXCR, with one record for every CDR3 protein. Of roughly 740,000 distinct CDR3 sequences listed, roughly 15% are singletons. Material for sequencing was blood. The source is a man between 18 and 35 years old with Graves' hyperthyroidism. Both conserved end residues are part of each CDR3. A D gene is named only where the DNA matches it firmly. Size is omitted from some rows. Given values are once, few, many or a class for expanded clones.

j_call,v_call,d_call,clone_size,cdr3_nt,cdr3_aa
TRBJ2-7,TRBV7-3,TRBD1,.,TGTGCCAGCAGGTTCGGACAGGGTTCCGGCGAGCAGTACTTC,CASRFGQGSGEQYF
TRBJ2-2,TRBV7-9,TRBD1,few,TGTGCCAGCAGCCCCCCACAGGGGCACGGGGAGCTGTTTTTT,CASSPPQGHGELFF
TRBJ1-4,TRBV12-3/TRBV12-4,.,few,TGTGCCAGCAGTTTAGCGCGTCCGGGCTACGGTGAAAAACTGTTTTTT,CASSLARPGYGEKLFF
TRBJ1-5,TRBV20-1,TRBD1,.,TGCAGTGCTCAAGGACAGGTCTCCAATCAGCCCCAGCATTTT,CSAQGQVSNQPQHF
TRBJ2-7,TRBV4-1,TRBD2,few,TGCGCCAGCAGCCAAGTTCCGGGAGGGATGTACGAGCAGTACTTC,CASSQVPGGMYEQYF
TRBJ2-5,TRBV20-1,TRBD2,many,TGCAGTGCTAGTGGGGGGGTTCGGGAGACCCAGTACTTC,CSASGGVRETQYF
TRBJ2-7,TRBV20-1,.,.,TGCAGTGCTCCACTCGGGGTCTTGTTGCACGAGCAGTACTTC,CSAPLGVLLHEQYF
TRBJ2-1,TRBV4-1,.,few,TGCGCCAGCAGCCAAGCCCACAAATACAATGAGCAGTTCTTC,CASSQAHKYNEQFF
TRBJ2-1,TRBV20-1,.,few,TGCAGTGCTAGAGTTGGGGGGAGTAGCGAGCAGTTCTTC,CSARVGGSSEQFF
TRBJ2-7,TRBV12-3/TRBV12-4,.,.,TGTGCCAGCAGTTTAGAGTCAGGGAGCCCCTACGAGCAGTACTTC,CASSLESGSPYEQYF
TRBJ2-4,TRBV28,.,.,TGTGCCAGCAACTTGGGGGGAAGAGGTGCCAAAAACATTCAGTACTTC,CASNLGGRGAKNIQYF
TRBJ2-7,TRBV6-1,TRBD1,few,TGTGCCAGCAGTGGGACAGGTCTCGAGCAGTACTTC,CASSGTGLEQYF
TRBJ2-7,TRBV10-3,.,many,TGTGCCATCGCCGACCGGGACCGAGACTCCTACGAGCAGTACTTC,CAIADRDRDSYEQYF
TRBJ2-3,TRBV28,TRBD2,many,TGTGCCGGGTCTGGGGGGGATATCCCAGATACGCAGTATTTT,CAGSGGDIPDTQYF
TRBJ2-1,TRBV28,TRBD2,.,TGTGCCAGCAGTTTATCTAGCGGGAGGGCCCATGAGCAGTTCTTC,CASSLSSGRAHEQFF
TRBJ2-3,TRBV5-4,TRBD2,many,TGTGCCAGCAGCTCGGCGGGAGGATTCAGCACAGATACGCAGTATTTT,CASSSAGGFSTDTQYF
TRBJ2-7,TRBV6-5,.,few,TGTGCCAGCAGTTTGGCGGGCTCCTGGGAGCAGTACTTC,CASSLAGSWEQYF
TRBJ2-3,TRBV11-3,.,few,TGTGCCAGCAGCCAACTGCCGGCCGAATCTAGCCGGAACACAGATACGCAGTATTTT,CASSQLPAESSRNTDTQYF
TRBJ2-7,TRBV29-1,TRBD2,.,TGCAGCGTTGCCCCTAGCGGGAGGCAAGAGCAGTACTTC,CSVAPSGRQEQYF
TRBJ2-1,TRBV12-3/TRBV12-4,TRBD1,many,TGTGCCAGCAGTCCGGACAGGAGAGTATACAATGAGCAGTTCTTC,CASSPDRRVYNEQFF
TRBJ1-6,TRBV5-6,TRBD1,.,TGTGCCAGCAGCTTTTGGGACAGAGACATTTCCAATTCACCCCTCCACTTT,CASSFWDRDISNSPLHF
TRBJ2-5,TRBV20-1,TRBD2,few,TGCAGTGCCCTTGGGACTAGCGGGAGTTTCTGGGAGACCCAGTACTTC,CSALGTSGSFWETQYF
TRBJ1-2,TRBV29-1,.,.,TGCAGCGTGGAAGGGACGGATTACTATGGCTACACCTTC,CSVEGTDYYGYTF
TRBJ2-1,TRBV20-1,TRBD2,many,TGCAGTGCTAGAGATGGGACTAGCGGGAGATACAATGAGCAGTTCTTC,CSARDGTSGRYNEQFF
TRBJ2-3,TRBV7-2,TRBD1,many,TGTGCCAGCAGCTTAGGCGGACAGGGAATGACAACGCAGTATTTT,CASSLGGQGMTTQYF
TRBJ1-2,TRBV2,.,many,TGTGCCAGCAGTGAGTCACTAGTCCGGGGGTATGGCTACACCTTC,CASSESLVRGYGYTF
TRBJ1-5,TRBV9,TRBD1,many,TGTGCCAGCAGCGAGACAGGGTCGAGCAATCAGCCCCAGCATTTT,CASSETGSSNQPQHF
TRBJ2-7,TRBV20-1,.,many,TGCAGTGCTAGAGATGATAGCAGGGGGAGGAACGAGCAGTACTTC,CSARDDSRGRNEQYF
TRBJ1-2,TRBV16,.,few,TGTGCCAGCAGCCAAGGTCTGGGGGGGGAAGACTATGGCTACACCTTC,CASSQGLGGEDYGYTF
TRBJ2-2,TRBV13,TRBD1,many,TGTGCCAGCAGCCCAGGGGGACAGGGTCCAAGGCCCGGGGAGCTGTTTTTT,CASSPGGQGPRPGELFF
TRBJ2-2,TRBV20-1,TRBD2,few,TGCAGTGCTAGCGGTGGGGGGAGGGACACCGGGGAGCTGTTTTTT,CSASGGGRDTGELFF
TRBJ2-3,TRBV7-9,.,.,TGTGCCAGCAGCTTTGAAGGTTGGCGGGATACAGATACGCAGTATTTT,CASSFEGWRDTDTQYF
TRBJ2-5,TRBV5-1,.,few,TGCGCCAGCAGCTTGGACCCCCAATTCGGAGAGACCCAGTACTTC,CASSLDPQFGETQYF
TRBJ2-3,TRBV9,.,few,TGTGCCAGCAGCGTAGGGTCGAGGATCACAGATACGCAGTATTTT,CASSVGSRITDTQYF
TRBJ2-7,TRBV6-1,.,.,TGTGCCAGCAGTGCTCCCTTCGGATCTAGCACCTACGAGCAGTACTTC,CASSAPFGSSTYEQYF
TRBJ2-2,TRBV10-3,TRBD2,.,TGTGCCATCAGTCCTCGTAGCGGGTGCACCGGGGAGCTGTTTTTT,CAISPRSGCTGELFF
TRBJ2-7,TRBV30,TRBD1,many,TGTGCCTGGTTAGGGACAGGGAGCAGGGAGCAGTACTTC,CAWLGTGSREQYF
TRBJ2-7,TRBV12-3/TRBV12-4,TRBD1,many,TGTGCCAGCAGTTTATGGGACAGGGTCGAGCAGTACTTC,CASSLWDRVEQYF
TRBJ1-1,TRBV2,.,many,TGTGCCAGCAGTGATTTGGGTCAGTCAAACACTGAAGCTTTCTTT,CASSDLGQSNTEAFF
TRBJ2-7,TRBV6-5,TRBD2,many,TGTGCCAGCAGTTACGGGTGGCTAGCGGGATCTCGGGACTCCTACGAGCAGTACTTC,CASSYGWLAGSRDSYEQYF
TRBJ1-1,TRBV29-1,.,.,TGCAGCGCCCGCGGGGGTAGGGACACTGAAGCTTTCTTT,CSARGGRDTEAFF
TRBJ2-1,TRBV30,.,.,TGTGCCTGCCTGGACACATACAATGAGCAGTTCTTC,CACLDTYNEQFF
TRBJ2-3,TRBV5-1,TRBD2,.,TGCGCCAGCAGCTTTACGGCTAGCGGGAGCGGGGATACGCAGTATTTT,CASSFTASGSGDTQYF
TRBJ2-3,TRBV9,TRBD2,few,TGTGCCAGCAGCGTAGCCGGGAGGGGAGATACGCAGTATTTT,CASSVAGRGDTQYF
TRBJ2-1,TRBV28,TRBD1,many,TGTGCCAGCAGGGTGACAGGGTCGAATGAGCAGTTCTTC,CASRVTGSNEQFF
TRBJ1-1,TRBV7-9,.,.,TGTGCCAGCAGCTTAGGATCACGAGAGGAGGAAACTGAAGCTTTCTTT,CASSLGSREEETEAFF